This T cell receptor beta chain was observed in a study of cytomegalovirus exposure and HLA in healthy donors. Study findings and constraints: Researchers reported in a later analysis that a missense DCLRE1C variant was tied to TCR beta V- and J-gene trimming. Earlier analysis found most TCR beta V segments productive about 87% or about 30% of the time.

V trimming: 0 bases; J trimming: 5 bases; junction bases outside the gene matches: 3. The CDR3 covers 15 residues. Germline V gene sequence: CDR1 MNHEY, CDR2 SVGAGI. PCR employed 60 Vbeta and 13 Jbeta primers. Clones were read by immunoSEQ multiplex PCR, and TCRdb kept only the in-frame ones, dropping some. The sample holds 150,000 to 200,000 clones; roughly 80% are singletons and the top ten take 4.8%. This clone has just a few counts. The antigen is not known. The chain combines TRBV6-5 with TRBJ1-1; 10 positions match TRBD1. Sample: PBMCs. The receptor comes from a man younger than 35 in good health and CMV-seronegative. Here the CDR3 reads CASSYSGTGATEAFF. In DNA form, the CDR3 reads TGTGCCAGCAGTTACTCAGGGACAGGGGCTACTGAAGCTTTCTTT.